Each of the 16 T cell receptor beta chains below was sequenced from the same sample in a study of identical twins. Each CDR3 protein gets one entry after TCRdb re-called the 5' RACE reads with MiXCR. The profile covers some 270,000 distinct CDR3 sequences, with approximately 8.6% appearing a single time and less than 4% taken by the ten largest. This sample also belongs to another study, concerning yellow fever vaccine responses in identical twins.

The sequenced material came from CD8+ T cells sorted from blood. Receptors originate from a woman aged 18-29 years in good health.

This clonotype was detected a few times. V is TRBV11-2 and J is TRBJ2-1; 8 bases agree with TRBD1. Germline V lookup: CDR1 SGHAT, CDR2 FQNNGV. CDR3 length: 20 residues. Germline trimming cut 2 bases from V and 0 bases from J; bases unmatched to any gene: 15. The DNA of the CDR3 is TGTGCCAGCAGCTTAAATCGGCTTTTGGGCAGGGGGCCCTCCTACAATGAGCAGTTCTTC. It specifies CASSLNRLLGRGPSYNEQFF.

The chain links TRBV19 to TRBJ2-7; TRBD2 aligns across 7 bases. This CDR3 is 16 amino acids long. CDR1 is LNHDA and CDR2 is SQIVND in the germline V gene (reference sequence). The trim removed 5 bases at V and 4 bases at J, leaving 14 bases unmatched. The DNA for the CDR3 is TGTGCCAGTAGTGGAGGTGGCGGGAGTGGTAATTACGAGCAGTACTTC. This translates into CASSGGGGSGNYEQYF.

Regarding this clonotype: This may be a read error: a much more frequent sequence differs by one nucleotide. The chain carries TRBV5-1 and TRBJ2-1, with D possibly matching TRBD1 (6 bases). The CDR3 is made up of 15 amino acids. CDR1 and CDR2 (germline): SGHRS, YFSETQ. Here the CDR3 reads CAGSLGAGAYNEQFF. CDR3 sequence (DNA): TGCGCCGGCAGCCTCGGGGCAGGGGCCTACAATGAGCAGTTCTTC.

This clonotype was counted many times. V usage is TRBV24-1 and J usage is TRBJ2-1, with 7 nucleotides matching TRBD1. Germline CDR1 reads KGHDR; CDR2 reads SFDVKD. With V trimmed by 3 bases and J by 10 bases, 8 bases remained unmatched. This CDR3 comprises 14 residues. CDR3 region: CATSDLNRGPEQFF. The CDR3 DNA is TGTGCCACCAGTGATCTCAACAGGGGACCCGAGCAGTTCTTC.

DNA of the CDR3: TGTGCCAGCAACCATGGGACAGGGAAACTCGACGAGCAGTACTTC. Translation: CASNHGTGKLDEQYF. The genes are TRBV28 and TRBJ2-7; 9 nucleotides align to TRBD1. Germline V gene lookup returns CDR1 MDHEN and CDR2 SYDVKM. V trimming: 7 bases; J trimming: 5 bases; junction bases outside the gene matches: 12. This CDR3 has 15 residues.

This clonotype turned up a few times. The chain has TRBV21-1 and TRBJ2-7; TRBD1 was called by the table and not checked on the DNA. TRBV21-1 has pseudogene status. The CDR3 is made up of 13 amino acids. The CDR3 nucleotides read TGTGCCAGCACCGTCGGGACATCCTACGAGCAGTACTTC. This gives the protein CASTVGTSYEQYF.

This clonotype was observed a handful of times. This chain uses TRBV6-2 or TRBV6-3 with TRBJ2-3; the D gene is possibly TRBD2 (7 bases). Germline V lookup: CDR1 MNHEY, CDR2 SVGEGT. CDR3 length equals 17 residues. V lost 0 bases and J 0 bases, leaving 13 bases between the germline ends. The CDR3 DNA follows: TGTGCCAGCAGTTACTCCCCTGGGGGGGGCAGCACAGATACGCAGTATTTT. It yields the protein CASSYSPGGGSTDTQYF.

This clonotype occurred a few times. V usage is TRBV29-1 and J usage is TRBJ2-2, with 7 nucleotides matching TRBD1. Germline lookup yields CDR1 SQVTM and CDR2 ANQGSEA. J was trimmed by 4 bases and V by 6 bases; bases with no gene match: 2. The CDR3 is 12 amino acids. CDR3 in amino acids: CSVAGGTGELFF. CDR3 DNA sequence: TGCAGCGTGGCAGGGGGCACCGGGGAGCTGTTTTTT.

V and J are TRBV7-3 and TRBJ2-7; D is possibly TRBD1 or TRBD2 (5 bases each). From germline, CDR1 is SGHTA and CDR2 FQGTGA. The CDR3 runs to 13 residues. Trimming cost V 0 bases and J 6 bases, with 9 bases left between them. Here the CDR3 DNA reads TGTGCCAGCAGCTTAACGGGGGACGGCGAGCAGTACTTC. As protein: CASSLTGDGEQYF. Variable domain in full (rest from reference TRBV7-3 and TRBJ2-7): GAGVSQTPSNKVTEKGKYVELRCDPISGHTALYWYRQSLGQGPEFLIYFQGTGAADDSGLPNDRFFAVRPEGSVSTLKIQRTERGDSAVYLCASSLTGDGEQYFGPGTRLTVT.

This chain connects TRBV20-1 to TRBJ2-1; the D gene is possibly TRBD1 (6 bases). This CDR3 is built from 10 residues. Germline V gene sequence: CDR1 DFQATT, CDR2 SNEGSKA (reference sequence). The V end was cut by 5 bases, the J end by 8 bases, with 7 bases between. The CDR3 sequence is CSAEGDEQFF. The DNA of the CDR3 is TGCAGTGCTGAGGGGGATGAGCAGTTCTTC.

This clonotype was detected only a few times. The chain links TRBV11-1 to TRBJ2-7, with D perhaps matching TRBD2 (7 bases). Germline V gene sequence: CDR1 SGHAT, CDR2 FQDESV (reference sequence). Trimming pared 3 bases from V and 6 bases from J, leaving 15 bases between. The CDR3 extends over 14 amino acids. The CDR3 loop reads CASSFDRGASEQYF. CDR3 sequence (DNA): TGTGCCAGCAGCTTTGATCGGGGGGCCAGCGAGCAGTACTTC. The full variable domain, in which reference TRBV11-1 and TRBJ2-7 provide the parts outside the CDR3, is EAEVAQSPRYKITEKSQAVAFWCDPISGHATLYWYRQILGQGPELLVQFQDESVVDDSQLPKDRFSAERLKGVDSTLKIQPAELGDSAMYLCASSFDRGASEQYFGPGTRLTVT.

The chain joins TRBV7-9 to TRBJ2-7; TRBD2 might be the D (6 bases). This CDR3 has 12 amino acids. CDR1 and CDR2 (germline): SEHNR, FQNEAQ (reference sequence). Trimming pared 5 bases from V and 6 bases from J, leaving 11 bases between. The CDR3 is CASSMGLSEQYF. The DNA for the CDR3 is TGTGCCAGCAGCATGGGACTGAGCGAGCAGTACTTC.

This clonotype showed up many times. The chain recombines TRBV29-1 with TRBJ1-2; the D is unclear. CDR1 and CDR2 from the germline V gene are SQVTM and ANQGSEA. The CDR3 is 14 residues long. Trimming removed 4 bases from V and 1 base from J, with 13 bases in between. This CDR3 reads CSVVGLADNYGYTF. The DNA for the CDR3 is TGCAGCGTTGTAGGATTGGCGGATAACTATGGCTACACCTTC.

This clonotype was counted between two and nine times. This rearrangement joins TRBV20-1 to TRBJ2-7; D not certain. Germline lookup yields CDR1 DFQATT and CDR2 SNEGSKA (reference sequence). The CDR3 has 14 residues. Trimming left V 0 bases short and J 3 bases short, with 12 bases between. Written as DNA, the CDR3 is TGCAGTGCTAGAGATCTCGGATCAGGCTACGAGCAGTACTTC. It codes for CSARDLGSGYEQYF.

This clonotype was detected ten times or more. The V and J genes are TRBV12-3 or TRBV12-4 and TRBJ2-7, with no clear D. The ends were cut back, 1 base at V and 5 bases at J, with 6 bases in the middle. This CDR3 is 12 amino acids long. The CDR3 DNA follows: TGTGCCAGCAGTTTAGTGGGCCACGAGCAGTACTTC. Translating gives CASSLVGHEQYF.

This clonotype was seen more than once but under ten times. The rearrangement links TRBV7-9 to TRBJ2-7; perhaps D is TRBD1 or TRBD2 (7 bases each). The germline V and J ends were trimmed by 4 bases and 5 bases, with 12 bases remaining between them. Per the germline V gene, CDR1 is SEHNR and CDR2 is FQNEAQ (reference sequence). The CDR3 length is 13 residues. The CDR3 nucleotides are TGTGCCAGCAGCTCCTCAGGGGGGGACGAGCAGTACTTC. Its translation is CASSSSGGDEQYF.